The T cell receptor (beta chain) described here comes from a study of cytomegalovirus exposure and HLA in healthy donors. For the study at large: Earlier, approximately 190 million T cells were analyzed, and approximately 110 million unique TCR beta sequences were found among them.

The PCR employed 60 Vbeta primers together with 13 Jbeta primers. Authors' processing steps: A follow-up analysis tallied around 80 million unique TCR beta chains, about 11 million shared. The method was immunoSEQ multiplex PCR; TCRdb's version includes in-frame clones alone and lacks a portion of them. The V and J calls and the clone size are those of that table, but D and trimming were determined from the DNA. The repertoire holds some 100,000 clones, with roughly 80% as singletons. Trimming removed 9 bases at V and 6 bases at J, with 17 bases between. The CDR3 is 14 residues long. Germline CDR1 and CDR2: MNHEY and SVGAGI.

J is TRBJ2-2 and V is TRBV6-5; D ambiguous. This clonotype originated in a girl aged 2 to 9 in good health and CMV-seropositive. Sequenced: PBMCs. DNA for the CDR3: TGTGCCAGTAACTACCACCCCCGGTCCGGGGAGCTGTTTTTT. Protein product: CASNYHPRSGELFF.